This TCR beta chain came from a study of blood T cell repertoires in COVID-19. As for the study in general: Spain, Italy and the United States supplied samples that represented acute and convalescent COVID-19. In each case, the material was cDNA or gDNA derived from T cells, B-cell-depleted T cells, or PBMCs.

In the authors' workflow: Reference gene primers were amplified, and this amplification served to estimate nucleated cell counts. The method was immunoSEQ multiplex PCR; TCRdb's version includes in-frame clones alone and lacks a portion of them. D and trimming come from the DNA, and the V and J calls and clone size come from that table. The top ten clones hold roughly a sixth of a sample with approximately 150,000 clones, 80% to 90% of them seen once. Germline V gives CDR1 PRHDT, CDR2 FYEKMQ (reference sequence). The ends were cut back, 1 base at V and 3 bases at J, with 9 bases in the middle. This CDR3 contains 14 residues.

This rearrangement joins TRBV13 to TRBJ1-1; the D gene is possibly TRBD1 (5 bases). This clonotype was obtained from a man aged 50 or older with active or convalescent COVID-19. The sample consisted of peripheral blood. This CDR3 is CASSLATGHTEAFF. As DNA, the CDR3 is TGTGCCAGCAGCTTAGCTACAGGACACACTGAAGCTTTCTTT.